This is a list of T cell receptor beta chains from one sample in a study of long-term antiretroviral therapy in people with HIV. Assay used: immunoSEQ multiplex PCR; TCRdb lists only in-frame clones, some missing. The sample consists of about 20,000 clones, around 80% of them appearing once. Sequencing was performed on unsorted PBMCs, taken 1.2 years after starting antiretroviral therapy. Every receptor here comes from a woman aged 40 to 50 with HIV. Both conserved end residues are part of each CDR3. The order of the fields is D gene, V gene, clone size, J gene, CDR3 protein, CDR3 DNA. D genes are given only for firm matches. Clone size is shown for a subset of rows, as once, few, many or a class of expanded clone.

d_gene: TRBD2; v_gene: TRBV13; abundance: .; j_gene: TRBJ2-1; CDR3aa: CASSPPGAGGLYNEQFF; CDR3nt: TGTGCCAGCAGCCCTCCCGGTGCGGGAGGGCTCTACAATGAGCAGTTCTTC
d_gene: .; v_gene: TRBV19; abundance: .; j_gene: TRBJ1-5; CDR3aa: CASSGDRYSNQPQHF; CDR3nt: TGTGCCAGTAGTGGAGACAGGTACAGCAATCAGCCCCAGCATTTT
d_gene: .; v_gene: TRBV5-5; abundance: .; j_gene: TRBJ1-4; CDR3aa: CASSPISDYEKLFF; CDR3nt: TGTGCCAGCAGCCCCATTTCCGACTATGAAAAACTGTTTTTT
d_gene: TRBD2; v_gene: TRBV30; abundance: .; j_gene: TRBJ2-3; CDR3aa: CAWSRLAGVVDTQYF; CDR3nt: TGTGCCTGGAGTAGGTTAGCGGGAGTGGTAGATACGCAGTATTTT
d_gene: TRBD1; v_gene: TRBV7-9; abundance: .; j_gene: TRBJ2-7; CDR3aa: CASSHSRTGEYEQYF; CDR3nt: TGTGCCAGCAGCCATAGTAGGACAGGGGAGTACGAGCAGTACTTC
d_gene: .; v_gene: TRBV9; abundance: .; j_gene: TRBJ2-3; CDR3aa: CASSVGDSTDTQYF; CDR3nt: TGTGCCAGCAGCGTAGGGGACAGCACAGATACGCAGTATTTT
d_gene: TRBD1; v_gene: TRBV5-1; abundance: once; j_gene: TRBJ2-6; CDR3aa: CASMDRPSSGANVLTF; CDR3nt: TGCGCCAGCATGGACAGGCCAAGCTCTGGGGCCAACGTCCTGACTTTC
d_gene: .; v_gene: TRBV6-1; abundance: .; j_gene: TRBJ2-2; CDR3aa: CASSALRAGELFF; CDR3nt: TGTGCCAGCAGTGCCCTGAGGGCCGGGGAGCTGTTTTTT
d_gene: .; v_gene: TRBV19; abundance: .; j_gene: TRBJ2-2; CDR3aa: CASSILKGAGELFF; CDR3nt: TGTGCCAGTAGTATTTTAAAGGGGGCCGGGGAGCTGTTTTTT
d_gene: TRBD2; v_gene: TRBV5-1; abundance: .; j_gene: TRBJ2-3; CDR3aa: CASSLLGLAGGADTQYF; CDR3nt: TGCGCCAGCAGCTTGTTGGGACTAGCGGGAGGTGCAGATACGCAGTATTTT
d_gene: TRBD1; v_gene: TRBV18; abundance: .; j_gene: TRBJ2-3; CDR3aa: CASSSTGEDTQYF; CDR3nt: TGTGCCAGCTCGTCCACAGGGGAAGATACGCAGTATTTT
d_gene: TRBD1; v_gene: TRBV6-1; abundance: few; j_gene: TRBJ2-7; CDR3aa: CASSEAQRDRDF; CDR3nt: TGTGCCAGCAGTGAAGCGCAAAGAGACAGGGACTTC
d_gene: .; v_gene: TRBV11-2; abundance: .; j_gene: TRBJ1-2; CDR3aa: CASSLDPGYGYTF; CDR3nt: TGTGCCAGCAGCTTAGATCCGGGCTATGGCTACACCTTC
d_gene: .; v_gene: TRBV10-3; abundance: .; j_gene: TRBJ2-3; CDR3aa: CAISAGAADTQYF; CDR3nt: TGTGCCATCAGTGCGGGGGCTGCAGATACGCAGTATTTT
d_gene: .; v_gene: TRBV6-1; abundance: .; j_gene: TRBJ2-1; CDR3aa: CASSEFPRSSYNEQFF; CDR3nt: TGTGCCAGCAGTGAATTTCCCAGGAGCTCCTACAATGAGCAGTTCTTC
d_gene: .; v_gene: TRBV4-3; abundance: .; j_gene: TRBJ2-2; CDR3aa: CASSQEIGLTTGELFF; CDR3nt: TGCGCCAGCAGCCAAGAAATAGGACTTACCACCGGGGAGCTGTTTTTT
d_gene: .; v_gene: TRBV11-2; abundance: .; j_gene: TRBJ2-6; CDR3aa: CASSLRVGGSGANVLTF; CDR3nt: TGTGCCAGCAGCTTACGGGTAGGGGGCTCTGGGGCCAACGTCCTGACTTTC
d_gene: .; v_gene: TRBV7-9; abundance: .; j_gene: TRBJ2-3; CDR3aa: CASSPPGGPNTQYF; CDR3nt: TGTGCCAGCAGCCCCCCCGGTGGGCCCAATACGCAGTATTTT
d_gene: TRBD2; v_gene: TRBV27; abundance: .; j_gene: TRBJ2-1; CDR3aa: CASRLAGVNNEQFF; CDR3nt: TGTGCCAGCCGCCTAGCGGGAGTCAACAATGAGCAGTTCTTC
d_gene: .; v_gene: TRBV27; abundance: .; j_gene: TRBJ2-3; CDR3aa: CASSLFGLTTDTQYF; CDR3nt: TGTGCCAGCAGTTTATTCGGACTAACCACAGATACGCAGTATTTT
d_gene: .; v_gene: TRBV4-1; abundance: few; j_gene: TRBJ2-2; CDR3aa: CASSPSYTGELFF; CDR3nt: TGCGCCAGCAGCCCCTCGTACACCGGGGAGCTGTTTTTT
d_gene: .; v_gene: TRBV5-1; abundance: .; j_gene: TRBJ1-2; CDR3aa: CASSLASGDSYGYTF; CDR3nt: TGCGCCAGCAGCTTGGCGAGCGGGGACTCCTATGGCTACACCTTC
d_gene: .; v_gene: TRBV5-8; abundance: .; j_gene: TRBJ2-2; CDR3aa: CASSWTGTSRGTGELFF; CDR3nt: TGTGCCAGCAGCTGGACCGGGACTTCACGAGGGACCGGGGAGCTGTTTTTT
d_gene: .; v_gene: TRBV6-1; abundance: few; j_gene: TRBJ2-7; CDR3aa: CASSLSREQYF; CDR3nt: TGTGCCAGCAGCCTCTCCCGTGAGCAGTACTTC
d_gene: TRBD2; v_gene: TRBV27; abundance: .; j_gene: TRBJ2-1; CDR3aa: CASSLWSGIYNEQFF; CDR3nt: TGTGCCAGCAGTTTATGGAGCGGGATATACAATGAGCAGTTCTTC
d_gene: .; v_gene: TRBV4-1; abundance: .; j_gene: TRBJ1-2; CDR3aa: CASSQDHHGGNYGYTF; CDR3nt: TGCGCCAGCAGCCAAGATCATCATGGGGGAAACTATGGCTACACCTTC
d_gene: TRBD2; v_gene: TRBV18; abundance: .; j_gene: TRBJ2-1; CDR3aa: CASSPKTSGYNEQFF; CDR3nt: TGTGCCAGCTCACCAAAGACTAGCGGGTACAATGAGCAGTTCTTC
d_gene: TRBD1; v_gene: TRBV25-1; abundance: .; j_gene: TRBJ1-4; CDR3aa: CASSVPGQAEKLFF; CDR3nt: TGTGCCAGCAGTGTCCCGGGACAGGCTGAAAAACTGTTTTTT
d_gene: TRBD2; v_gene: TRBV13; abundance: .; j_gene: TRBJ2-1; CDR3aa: CASSLVTSGSSYNEQFF; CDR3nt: TGTGCCAGCAGCTTAGTAACTAGCGGAAGTTCCTACAATGAGCAGTTCTTC
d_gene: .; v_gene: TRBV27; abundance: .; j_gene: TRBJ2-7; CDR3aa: CASSLTPPTRPYYEQYF; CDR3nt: TGTGCCAGCAGTTTAACCCCTCCGACTAGACCTTACTACGAGCAGTACTTC
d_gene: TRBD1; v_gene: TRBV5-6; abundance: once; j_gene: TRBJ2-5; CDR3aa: CASSPLRQGEVRQETQYF; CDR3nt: TGTGCCAGCAGCCCTCTGAGACAGGGGGAGGTGAGACAAGAGACCCAGTACTTC
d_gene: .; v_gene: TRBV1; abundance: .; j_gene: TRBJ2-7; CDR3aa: CTSSLRDMALRRPF; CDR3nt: TGCACCAGCAGCCTCCGGGACATGGCCCTCCGGAGACCTTTC
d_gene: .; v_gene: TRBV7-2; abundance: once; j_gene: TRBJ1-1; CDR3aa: CASREDIMNTEAFF; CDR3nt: TGTGCCAGCAGAGAAGACATCATGAACACTGAAGCTTTCTTT
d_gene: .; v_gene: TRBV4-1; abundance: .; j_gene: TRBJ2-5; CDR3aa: CASSQGTLISQETQYF; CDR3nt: TGCGCCAGCAGCCAAGGGACTCTTATCTCCCAAGAGACCCAGTACTTC
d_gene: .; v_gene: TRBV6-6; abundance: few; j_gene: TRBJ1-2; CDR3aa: CASSYSSGDGYTF; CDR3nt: TGTGCCAGCAGTTACTCGTCGGGTGATGGCTACACCTTC
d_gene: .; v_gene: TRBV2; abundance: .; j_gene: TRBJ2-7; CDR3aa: CASSESQGRNYF; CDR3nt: TGTGCCAGCAGTGAATCTCAGGGGCGGAATTACTTC
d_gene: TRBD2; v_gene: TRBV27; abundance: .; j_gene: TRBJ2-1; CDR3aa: CASSAGLAGGVEQFF; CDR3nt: TGTGCCAGCAGTGCCGGACTAGCGGGAGGGGTTGAGCAGTTCTTC
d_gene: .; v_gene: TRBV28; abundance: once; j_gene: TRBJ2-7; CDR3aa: CASSFVSSASYEQYF; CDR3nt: TGTGCCAGCAGTTTTGTGTCTAGCGCATCCTACGAGCAGTACTTC
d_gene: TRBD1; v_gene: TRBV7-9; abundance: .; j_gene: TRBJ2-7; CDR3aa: CASSPPPTGDHSYEQYF; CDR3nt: TGTGCCAGCAGCCCTCCCCCCACAGGGGATCACTCCTACGAGCAGTACTTC
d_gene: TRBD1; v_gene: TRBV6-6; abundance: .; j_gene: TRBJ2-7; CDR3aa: CASSFPGQGSSYEQYF; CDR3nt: TGTGCCAGCAGTTTCCCGGGACAGGGGTCCTCCTACGAGCAGTACTTC
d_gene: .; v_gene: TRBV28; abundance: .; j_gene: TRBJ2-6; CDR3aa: CASKHQSGANVLTF; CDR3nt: TGTGCCAGCAAGCATCAATCTGGGGCCAACGTCCTGACTTTC
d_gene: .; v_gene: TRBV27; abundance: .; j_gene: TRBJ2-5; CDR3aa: CASSFRGVQETQYF; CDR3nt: TGTGCCAGCAGTTTCCGGGGAGTCCAAGAGACCCAGTACTTC
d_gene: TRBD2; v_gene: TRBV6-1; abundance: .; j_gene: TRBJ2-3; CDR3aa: CASSEIAGGKDTQYF; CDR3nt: TGTGCCAGCAGTGAAATCGCGGGAGGGAAGGATACGCAGTATTTT
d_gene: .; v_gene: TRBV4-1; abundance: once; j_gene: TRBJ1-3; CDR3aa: CASSQVGGNTIYF; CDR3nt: TGCGCCAGCAGCCAAGTGGGAGGAAACACCATATATTTT
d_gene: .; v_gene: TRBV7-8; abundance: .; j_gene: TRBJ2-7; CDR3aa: CASSYGGTRPLYF; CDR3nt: TGTGCCAGCAGCTACGGCGGGACAAGACCGTTGTACTTC
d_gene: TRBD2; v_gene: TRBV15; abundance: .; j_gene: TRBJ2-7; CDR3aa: CATGVGTSGTWEQYF; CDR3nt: TGTGCCACCGGGGTCGGGACTAGCGGGACTTGGGAGCAGTACTTC
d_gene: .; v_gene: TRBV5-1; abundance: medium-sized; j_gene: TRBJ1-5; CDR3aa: CASTQNDKADQPQHF; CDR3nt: TGCGCCAGCACCCAGAACGACAAAGCAGATCAGCCCCAGCATTTT
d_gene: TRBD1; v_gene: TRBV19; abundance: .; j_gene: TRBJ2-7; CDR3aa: CASSASGGAYEQYF; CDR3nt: TGTGCCAGTAGTGCCTCAGGGGGCGCGTACGAGCAGTACTTC
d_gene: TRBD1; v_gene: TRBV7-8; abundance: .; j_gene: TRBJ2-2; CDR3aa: CASSRDRAHANTGELFF; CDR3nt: TGTGCCAGCAGCCGAGACAGGGCGCACGCGAACACCGGGGAGCTGTTTTTT